The 20 T cell receptor beta chains presented below share a single source sample, sequenced in a study of regulatory T cells in long-lasting Graves disease (dated by TCRdb to about 2021). The sample's time point label, decoded: newly diagnosed GD, antithyroid drugs for less than 3 months. For both TCR sequencing and RNA sequencing, RNA was extracted from PBMCs in TRIzol. Receptor libraries were prepared by multiplex PCR. Sequencing relied on an Illumina HiSeq 4000. iRepertoire HTBI primers and Arm-PCR amplification of CDR3 regions were used to construct TCR beta libraries. Using fastp at Q25 and MiXCR, TCRdb reprocessed the public reads and kept productive beta chains. Under each unique CDR3 protein, matching rows form one entry showing the most common genes and DNA. This sample comprises 400,000 to 500,000 distinct CDR3 sequences, about 15% of them detected only once. 9.5% to 12% of the sample lies in the top ten.

These data also formed part of another study, on T cells in Graves' hyperthyroidism and ophthalmopathy.

Specimen: peripheral blood mononuclear cells (PBMCs), collected at new diagnosis, from a patient treated with antithyroid drugs. Every receptor here comes from a woman in her thirties with Graves disease. Donor details come from another sample of the same person, matched by shared clones.

CDR3 in DNA: TGCGCCAGCAGAGCAGGGACAGAAGAGACCCAGTACTTC. Encoded protein: CASRAGTEETQYF. This chain links TRBV5-1 with TRBJ2-5; 7 nucleotides agree with TRBD1. This CDR3 comprises 13 residues. From germline, CDR1 is SGHRS and CDR2 YFSETQ. J lost 3 bases, V lost 5 bases, and 4 bases had no gene match.

This clonotype came up many times. This chain links TRBV24-1 with TRBJ2-1; TRBD1 agrees at 7 bases. Germline V gene sequence: CDR1 KGHDR, CDR2 SFDVKD. With V trimmed by 5 bases and J by 6 bases, 15 bases remained unmatched. The CDR3 sequence is 17 residues long. The CDR3 region is CATSGSIGTEIFNEQFF. DNA for the CDR3: TGTGCCACCAGTGGTTCGATTGGGACAGAAATCTTCAATGAGCAGTTCTTC.

At least ten counts were recorded for this clonotype. This chain joins TRBV13 and TRBJ2-3; 8 nucleotides match TRBD2. The CDR3 consists of 18 residues. The germline gives CDR1 PRHDT, CDR2 FYEKMQ (reference sequence). V lost 5 bases, J lost 4 bases, and 17 bases stayed unmatched. The CDR3 loop is CASSHPPDIAGKSDTQYF. The DNA of the CDR3 is TGTGCCAGCAGCCACCCCCCGGATATAGCGGGAAAATCAGATACGCAGTATTTT. The complete variable domain, with remaining parts taken from reference TRBV13 and TRBJ2-3, reads AAGVIQSPRHLIKEKRETATLKCYPIPRHDTVYWYQQGPGQDPQFLISFYEKMQSDKGSIPDRFSAQQFSDYHSELNMSSLELGDSALYFCASSHPPDIAGKSDTQYFGPGTRLTVL.

The CDR3 loop reads CASNQRGTSGKETQYF. The DNA of the CDR3 is TGTGCCAGCAACCAAAGGGGGACTAGCGGGAAGGAGACCCAGTACTTC. This sequence joins TRBV12-3 or TRBV12-4 and TRBJ2-1; 13 nucleotides agree with TRBD2. The J call may be in error: the DNA end matches TRBJ2-5 better. The CDR3 spans 16 residues.

There are many counts of this clonotype. The chain employs TRBV3-1 and TRBJ2-1; a weak D match, TRBD1 (5 bases). This CDR3 is built from 15 residues. Germline CDR1 reads LGHDT; CDR2 reads YNNKEL (reference sequence). V dropped 4 bases and J dropped 3 bases, with 13 bases sitting between them. CDR3 bases: TGTGCCAGCAGCCGACCGTGGGGCAGCTACAATGAGCAGTTCTTC. The encoded protein is CASSRPWGSYNEQFF.

The V gene is TRBV7-9, the J gene TRBJ2-4, with D possibly being TRBD2 (6 bases). This CDR3 contains 17 residues. Germline assignment: CDR1 SEHNR and CDR2 FQNEAQ (reference sequence). Trimming cost V 1 base and J 0 bases, with 13 bases left between them. For the CDR3, the DNA is TGTGCCAGCAGCTTAGTTTCCCCGGGACTAGCCAAAAACATTCAGTACTTC. Its translation: CASSLVSPGLAKNIQYF.

This clonotype was observed many times. The V and J genes are TRBV28 and TRBJ2-5, with D possibly being TRBD1 (6 bases). The length of the CDR3 is 16 residues. The ends were cut back, 2 bases at V and 1 base at J, with 14 bases in the middle. Germline lookup yields CDR1 MDHEN and CDR2 SYDVKM. CDR3 in DNA: TGTGCCAGCAGTTTACGTTCCCACAGGGTCCAAGAGACCCAGTACTTC. Its protein is CASSLRSHRVQETQYF.

This clonotype was found a few times. The V and J genes are TRBV15 and TRBJ1-2; possibly TRBD1 for D (5 bases). The CDR3 has 16 amino acids. V lost 0 bases, J lost 4 bases, and 15 bases lay in between. Germline CDR1 reads LNHNV; CDR2 reads YYDKDF (reference sequence). CDR3 nucleotides: TGTGCCACCAGCAGAGAGGGGACTCACGTCGGCTATGGCTACACCTTC. It is translated as CATSREGTHVGYGYTF.

This clonotype was counted ten times or more. The chain employs TRBV7-2 and TRBJ2-1, with TRBD2 as a possible D gene (5 bases). Trimming pared 1 base from V and 4 bases from J, leaving 11 bases between. Germline CDR1 is SGHTA and CDR2 is FQGNSA. The CDR3 length is 15 residues. The CDR3 loop is CASSLDGSAYNEQFF. The CDR3 bases are TGTGCCAGCAGCTTAGATGGGAGTGCATACAATGAGCAGTTCTTC.

This clonotype has ten or more counts. This chain links TRBV7-2 with TRBJ2-2; D unresolved. This CDR3 region has 13 residues. Trimming removed 5 bases from V and 3 bases from J, with 7 bases in between. Germline V CDR1 and CDR2: SGHTA, FQGNSA. In DNA form, the CDR3 reads TGTGCCAGCAGCACCTTGGACACCGGGGAGCTGTTTTTT. Translation: CASSTLDTGELFF.

The chain carries TRBV19 and TRBJ2-7; D is ambiguous. The CDR3 runs to 12 residues. Trimming took off 5 bases at V and 3 bases at J, with 8 bases between the two ends. CDR1 is LNHDA, CDR2 SQIVND, per germline (reference sequence). Written as DNA, the CDR3 is TGTGCCAGTAGTGCCTCCCGCTACGAGCAGTACTTC. Residues: CASSASRYEQYF.

This clonotype was recorded at least ten times. The V and J genes are TRBV18 and TRBJ1-2, with D unclear. In germline, CDR1 is KGHSH, CDR2 LQKENI. V gave up 1 base and J gave up 8 bases, with 17 bases separating them. This CDR3 comprises 15 residues. CDR3 residues: CASSPRNGLDEGYTF. The CDR3 DNA is TGTGCCAGCTCACCACGGAACGGCTTAGATGAAGGCTACACCTTC.

In its sample, this clonotype was seen many times. This chain connects TRBV18 to TRBJ1-1; weak D call: TRBD1 (5 bases). The CDR3 is 13 residues long. The germline gives CDR1 KGHSH, CDR2 LQKENI. V lost 1 base to trimming and J lost 7 bases, with 10 bases between them. CDR3 amino acids: CASSPQAGLEAFF. The CDR3 DNA reads as TGTGCCAGCTCACCACAGGCAGGGCTTGAAGCTTTCTTT.

V is TRBV9 and J is TRBJ2-1; tentatively, D is TRBD2 (5 bases). There are 15 residues in the CDR3. The V gene lost 3 bases and the J gene lost 4 bases, with 14 bases spanning the gap. Per the germline V gene, CDR1 is SGDLS and CDR2 is YYNGEE. The CDR3, as DNA: TGTGCCAGCAGCGCCAGCGGAAGCATATACAATGAGCAGTTCTTC. This sequence encodes CASSASGSIYNEQFF.

This clonotype was seen only a few times. The chain joins TRBV9 to TRBJ2-7; 9 nucleotides match TRBD2. Losses at the gene ends were 2 bases for V and 4 bases for J; bases not matched to a gene: 4. The CDR3 totals 14 residues. CDR1 SGDLS and CDR2 YYNGEE come from the germline V gene. CDR3 DNA: TGTGCCAGCAGCGTGGCGGGAGGGGGGTACGAGCAGTACTTC. Translation: CASSVAGGGYEQYF.

This clonotype showed up just a few times. The CDR3: CASGTRTGWDSGANVLTF. Written as DNA, the CDR3 is TGTGCCAGTGGGACCCGGACAGGGTGGGACTCTGGGGCCAACGTCCTGACTTTC. The V gene is TRBV19, the J gene TRBJ2-6; 8 positions agree with TRBD1. The trim removed 8 bases at V and 0 bases at J, leaving 12 bases unmatched. CDR3 size: 18 residues. Germline V CDR1 and CDR2: LNHDA, SQIVND (reference sequence).

This clonotype was recorded a few times. This rearrangement joins TRBV29-1 to TRBJ2-1; D not resolved. The CDR3 is 11 amino acids. Trimming left V 6 bases short and J 3 bases short, with 6 bases between. Germline V gene sequence: CDR1 SQVTM, CDR2 ANQGSEA. CDR3 bases: TGCAGCGTGACCAGCTACAATGAGCAGTTCTTC. Translating gives CSVTSYNEQFF.

This clonotype was counted many times. The rearrangement links TRBV12-3 or TRBV12-4 to TRBJ1-5, with a weak D call TRBD1 (6 bases). CDR3 length: 15 amino acids. Trimming took off 5 bases at V and 3 bases at J, with 14 bases between the two ends. The CDR3, as DNA: TGTGCCAGCAGTAGCCGAGGGGGGGTCAATCAGCCCCAGCATTTT. Translating gives CASSSRGGVNQPQHF.

In its sample, this clonotype was seen many times. This chain joins TRBV11-2 and TRBJ2-5; D is unresolved. The CDR3 runs to 12 residues. The V end lost 5 bases, the J end lost 5 bases, and 9 bases lay between the germline ends. Germline lookup yields CDR1 SGHAT and CDR2 FQNNGV. Here the CDR3 reads CASSNSWETQYF. The CDR3 bases are TGTGCCAGCAGCAATAGCTGGGAGACCCAGTACTTC. The complete variable domain, with remaining parts taken from reference TRBV11-2 and TRBJ2-5, reads EAGVAQSPRYKIIEKRQSVAFWCNPISGHATLYWYQQILGQGPKLLIQFQNNGVVDDSQLPKDRFSAERLKGVDSTLKIQPAKLEDSAVYLCASSNSWETQYFGPGTRLLVL.

In regard to this clonotype: A much larger clone sits a single nucleotide away, making a read error possible. The chain links TRBV20-1 to TRBJ2-1, with D perhaps assigned TRBD1 or TRBD2 (5 bases each). The CDR3 length is 14 residues. Germline lookup yields CDR1 DFQATT and CDR2 SNEGSKA (reference sequence). The CDR3 loop reads CSALRGVPHNDQFF. The DNA of the CDR3 is TGCAGTGCCCTTAGGGGAGTACCCCACAATGATCAGTTCTTC.